The next 27 T cell receptor beta chains were all read from a single sample in a study. Each CDR3 protein is one row after TCRdb ran MiXCR on the 5' RACE reads. This table has under 8,500 distinct CDR3 sequences, roughly 52% appearing once. Sequenced material: memory CD4+ T cells sorted from a lymph node. As for subset: memory CD4+ T cells, CD4+CD45RO+CD25-. The source is a female donor with breast cancer.

J is TRBJ2-1 and V is TRBV6-5; no clear D. V was trimmed by 7 bases and J by 3 bases, leaving 7 bases between them. Germline values: CDR1 MNHEY, CDR2 SVGAGI. The CDR3 runs to 12 residues. The CDR3 here is CASTAGYNEQFF. The CDR3 nucleotides are TGTGCCAGCACCGCAGGCTACAATGAGCAGTTCTTC.

The chain links TRBV20-1 to TRBJ1-6; 10 bases map to TRBD1. The junction had 6 bases not matched to a gene; V was cut back by 8 bases and J by 11 bases. CDR3 length: 12 amino acids. Germline values: CDR1 DFQATT, CDR2 SNEGSKA (reference sequence). The CDR3 protein is CSLTGGAPPLHF. Here the CDR3 DNA reads TGCAGTTTGACAGGGGGCGCACCACCCCTCCACTTT.

The chain uses TRBV7-9 and TRBJ2-3, with D possibly TRBD2 on 6 matching bases. CDR3 length: 16 residues. V was pared by 3 bases and J by 2 bases, with 15 bases between. Germline CDR1 and CDR2: SEHNR and FQNEAQ (reference sequence). In nucleotides, the CDR3 is TGTGCCAGCAGCTTGGCCGGGACTGGAAACACAGATACGCAGTATTTT. Its translation is CASSLAGTGNTDTQYF.

The chain has TRBV30 and TRBJ2-5, with 7 bases fitting TRBD1. Germline CDR1 and CDR2: GTSNPN and SVGIG (reference sequence). There are 13 residues in the CDR3. V shed 3 bases, J shed 1 base, and the junction held 2 bases outside the gene matches. The DNA of the CDR3 is TGTGCCTGGAGAAACAGGGGCCAAGAGACCCAGTACTTC. Residues: CAWRNRGQETQYF.

This clonotype was picked up a small number of times. The chain is built from TRBV7-2 and TRBJ2-1; D is possibly TRBD1 (6 bases). The germline CDR1 and CDR2 sequences are SGHTA and FQGNSA. Between the trimmed V and J ends, which lost 1 base and 5 bases, there was a span of 9 bases. The CDR3 consists of 14 residues. The DNA for the CDR3 is TGTGCCAGCAGCTTAGGACAGGCCAACAATGAGCAGTTCTTC. Protein: CASSLGQANNEQFF.

This sequence joins TRBV18 and TRBJ1-5; D is unclear. CDR1 KGHSH and CDR2 LQKENI come from the germline V gene. The CDR3 extends over 15 amino acids. V was cut by 6 bases and J by 1 base, with 13 bases left in between. The CDR3 reads CASSLTDGSNQPQHF. The CDR3 DNA sequence: TGTGCCAGCTCTCTCACGGACGGGAGCAATCAGCCCCAGCATTTT.

The genes are TRBV7-3 and TRBJ1-1, with a possible D match to TRBD1 (5 bases). The CDR3 sequence is 14 residues long. Looked up from germline, CDR1 is SGHTA and CDR2 is FQGTGA. Trimming shortened V by 1 base and J by 1 base, and 7 bases separated the two germline ends. The CDR3 region is CASSLNTGNTEAFF. CDR3 DNA: TGTGCCAGCAGCTTAAATACAGGGAACACTGAAGCTTTCTTT. The variable domain in full, completed from reference TRBV7-3 and TRBJ1-1, reads GAGVSQTPSNKVTEKGKYVELRCDPISGHTALYWYRQSLGQGPEFLIYFQGTGAADDSGLPNDRFFAVRPEGSVSTLKIQRTERGDSAVYLCASSLNTGNTEAFFGQGTRLTVV.

This clonotype was recorded a few times. The chain recombines TRBV7-2 with TRBJ1-5; 7 bases are shared with TRBD1. The CDR3 extends over 14 amino acids. Unmatched junction bases numbered 5, after V lost 2 bases and J lost 7 bases. Germline V CDR1 and CDR2: SGHTA, FQGNSA. The CDR3 here is CASSLTGVGQPQHF. CDR3 in DNA: TGTGCCAGCAGCTTAACAGGGGTGGGGCAGCCCCAGCATTTT.

The chain links TRBV7-9 to TRBJ2-5, with 10 positions matching TRBD2. The germline V gene encodes CDR1 SEHNR and CDR2 FQNEAQ (reference sequence). V lost 0 bases and J lost 1; bases outside the gene matches: 2. This CDR3 has 16 amino acids. The CDR3, as DNA: TGTGCCAGCAGCTTAGCGAGGACTAGCGGCCAAGAGACCCAGTACTTC. This gives the protein CASSLARTSGQETQYF.

This clonotype was counted a few times. This rearrangement joins TRBV7-3 to TRBJ2-1; 10 positions agree with TRBD2. The CDR3 has 18 residues. With 2 bases clipped from V and 0 bases from J, the junction kept 7 bases outside the gene matches. Germline CDR1 and CDR2: SGHTA and FQGTGA. CDR3 amino acids: CASSLLGLAVGSYNEQFF. DNA of the CDR3: TGTGCCAGCAGCTTACTTGGACTAGCGGTGGGCTCCTACAATGAGCAGTTCTTC.

The gene calls are TRBV7-2 and TRBJ2-7; D unclear. The CDR3 has 11 amino acids. Per germline, CDR1 SGHTA and CDR2 FQGNSA. Between the trimmed V and J ends, which lost 8 bases and 5 bases, there was a span of 10 bases. CDR3 nucleotides: TGTGCCAGCGGAAACTTAAACGAGCAGTACTTC. Translating it yields CASGNLNEQYF.

This clonotype occurred once. The J gene is TRBJ2-4, the V gene TRBV5-6, with 8 bases that match TRBD1. Trimming took 4 bases from V and 8 from J; bases not matched to a gene: 11. Germline assignment: CDR1 SGHDT and CDR2 YYEEEE. This CDR3 is built from 15 residues. In nucleotides, the CDR3 is TGTGCCAGCAGCGTACAGGGGGGTAACGGGGACATTCAGTACTTC. This encodes CASSVQGGNGDIQYF. Full variable domain (remainder filled in from reference TRBV5-6 and TRBJ2-4): DAGVTQSPTHLIKTRGQQVTLRCSPKSGHDTVSWYQQALGQGPQFIFQYYEEEERQRGNFPDRFSGHQFPNYSSELNVNALLLGDSALYLCASSVQGGNGDIQYFGAGTRLSVL.

The chain joins TRBV7-2 to TRBJ1-4; D uncertain. The CDR3 extends over 14 amino acids. Trimming removed 5 bases at V and 8 bases at J, with 15 bases between. Germline V CDR1 and CDR2: SGHTA, FQGNSA. The CDR3 protein is CASSASRRWEKLFF. The CDR3 DNA sequence: TGTGCCAGCAGCGCATCTAGACGGTGGGAAAAACTGTTTTTT.

V and J are TRBV6-5 and TRBJ1-2; D ambiguous. Germline V gene lookup returns CDR1 MNHEY and CDR2 SVGAGI. V lost 2 bases to trimming and J lost 3 bases, with 13 bases between them. The CDR3 is 15 amino acids. For the CDR3, the DNA is TGTGCCAGCAGTTACGGAGGGATAGACGACTATGGCTACACCTTC. Translated, it gives CASSYGGIDDYGYTF.

In its sample, this clonotype was seen a few times. The chain combines TRBV20-1 with TRBJ2-7; D is unclear. Deletions cut 6 bases from V and 0 bases from J, with 9 bases between. Germline V lookup: CDR1 DFQATT, CDR2 SNEGSKA (reference sequence). CDR3 length: 12 amino acids. In DNA, the CDR3 is TGCAGTGCCCTACAGAGCTCCTACGAGCAGTACTTC. Translation gives CSALQSSYEQYF.

The CDR3 DNA reads as TGTGCCAGCAGCTTAGGGCTAGCGGGGGATACGCAGTATTTT. It codes for CASSLGLAGDTQYF. V and J are TRBV7-2 and TRBJ2-3, with TRBD2 identical over 9 bases. Trimming took 1 base from V and 6 from J; bases not matched to a gene: 2. The CDR3 loop spans 14 amino acids. Looked up from germline, CDR1 is SGHTA and CDR2 is FQGNSA.

The chain has TRBV5-6 and TRBJ1-1; a possible D gene is TRBD1 (5 bases). Per germline, CDR1 SGHDT and CDR2 YYEEEE. This CDR3 spans 13 amino acids. V lost 1 base and J 7 bases, leaving 11 bases between the germline ends. The CDR3 region is CASSLSRGGEAFF. The DNA of the CDR3 is TGTGCCAGCAGCTTGTCGAGGGGTGGTGAAGCTTTCTTT.

The chain carries TRBV6-6 and TRBJ1-4; tentative D call: TRBD1 (6 bases). CDR3 length equals 12 residues. V gave up 8 bases and J gave up 5 bases, with 9 bases separating them. Germline V gene data show CDR1 as MNHNY and CDR2 as SVGAGI (reference sequence). The CDR3 DNA reads as TGTGCCAGCGGGGGGCCGAATGAAAAACTGTTTTTT. It is translated as CASGGPNEKLFF.

The CDR3 coding sequence is TGTGCCAGCAGCTCAGGGGGATCCGCAACTAATGAAAAACTGTTTTTT. It translates to CASSSGGSATNEKLFF. V gene TRBV7-9 combines with J gene TRBJ1-4; 7 positions agree with TRBD1. Trimming removed 4 bases from V and 0 bases from J; junction bases left unmatched: 5. Germline assignment: CDR1 SEHNR and CDR2 FQNEAQ (reference sequence). The CDR3 totals 16 residues.

This clonotype was counted between two and nine times. CDR3 DNA sequence: TGTGCCATCAGGGACCAGGGCACGGCGTGCGAGCAGTACTTC. Protein product: CAIRDQGTACEQYF. The V call is TRBV10-3, the J call TRBJ2-7; TRBD1 is a possible D gene (5 bases). The CDR3 is 14 residues long. The germline CDR1 and CDR2 sequences are ENHRY and SYGVKD. V was trimmed by 6 bases and J by 6 bases, leaving 18 bases between them.

The rearrangement uses TRBV12-3 or TRBV12-4 and TRBJ1-2, with D maybe TRBD1 (6 bases). The CDR3 extends over 13 amino acids. Trimming removed 5 bases from V and 2 bases from J, with 9 bases in between. DNA for the CDR3: TGTGCCAGCAGTCCGGACAGAAACTATGGCTACACCTTC. Translation gives CASSPDRNYGYTF.

There are a few counts of this clonotype. The chain combines TRBV29-1 with TRBJ2-5; D perhaps matches TRBD2 (6 bases). Germline loops: CDR1 SQVTM, CDR2 ANQGSEA. This CDR3 region has 11 residues. Trimming took 8 bases from V and 4 from J, leaving 11 bases between them. Here the CDR3 reads CSSRRGETQYF. CDR3 in DNA: TGCAGCTCGAGGAGGGGAGAGACCCAGTACTTC.

The chain employs TRBV28 and TRBJ1-5; TRBD1 might be the D (6 bases). The CDR3 covers 16 residues. In germline, CDR1 is MDHEN, CDR2 SYDVKM. Trimming removed 3 bases at V and 2 bases at J, with 14 bases between. CDR3 sequence: CASSFPGQIGNQPQHF. The CDR3 nucleotides read TGTGCCAGCAGTTTCCCCGGACAGATTGGCAATCAGCCCCAGCATTTT.

The V gene is TRBV30, the J gene TRBJ2-7; TRBD2 might be the D (5 bases). The germline V and J ends were trimmed by 2 bases and 4 bases, with 15 bases remaining between them. Per germline, CDR1 GTSNPN and CDR2 SVGIG (reference sequence). This CDR3 has 14 residues. The CDR3 DNA reads TGTGCCTGGAGTCTTCCCCCCGGGGAGTACGAGCAGTACTTC. Protein sequence: CAWSLPPGEYEQYF. The whole variable domain, remainder taken from reference TRBV30 and TRBJ2-7, is SQTIHQWPATLVQPVGSPLSLECTVEGTSNPNLYWYRQAAGRGLQLLFYSVGIGQISSEVPQNLSASRPQDRQFILSSKKLLLSDSGFYLCAWSLPPGEYEQYFGPGTRLTVT.

CDR3 sequence reads: CSASPGDLTKNIQYF. As DNA, the CDR3 is TGCAGTGCGTCCCCCGGGGATCTCACCAAAAACATTCAGTACTTC. This chain uses TRBV20-1 with TRBJ2-4, with D possibly TRBD2 on 5 matching bases. V was shortened by 6 bases and J by 2 bases, with 17 bases between the two germline ends. Germline loops: CDR1 DFQATT, CDR2 SNEGSKA (reference sequence). This CDR3 region has 15 residues.

The V and J genes are TRBV7-3 and TRBJ2-1; 10 bases map to TRBD2. The CDR3 sequence is 15 residues long. V shed 2 bases and J 5 bases; nucleotides not matched to a gene: 3. In germline, CDR1 is SGHTA, CDR2 FQGTGA. The CDR3 protein is CASSLPLAGNNEQFF. The DNA of the CDR3 is TGTGCCAGCAGCTTACCACTAGCGGGAAACAATGAGCAGTTCTTC.

Here the CDR3 DNA reads TGTGCCAGCAGCTTAGCCCCCGAGGAGGGCTACACCTTC. This codes for CASSLAPEEGYTF. The chain employs TRBV7-2 and TRBJ1-2; D not resolved. Germline lookup yields CDR1 SGHTA and CDR2 FQGNSA. V lost 0 bases to trimming and J lost 8 bases, with 10 bases between them. The CDR3 contains 13 residues.